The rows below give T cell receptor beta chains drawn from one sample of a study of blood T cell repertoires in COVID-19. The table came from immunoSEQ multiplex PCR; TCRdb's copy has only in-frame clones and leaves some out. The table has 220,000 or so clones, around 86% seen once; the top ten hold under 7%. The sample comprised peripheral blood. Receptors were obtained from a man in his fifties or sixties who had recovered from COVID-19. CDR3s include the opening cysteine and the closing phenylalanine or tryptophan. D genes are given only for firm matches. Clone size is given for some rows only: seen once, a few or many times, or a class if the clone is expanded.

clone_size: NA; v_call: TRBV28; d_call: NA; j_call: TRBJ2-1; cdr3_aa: CASSPLGQGPYNEQFF; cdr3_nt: TGTGCCAGCAGCCCCTTGGGGCAGGGTCCTTACAATGAGCAGTTCTTC
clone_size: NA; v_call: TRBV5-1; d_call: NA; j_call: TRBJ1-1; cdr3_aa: CASSSGGATEAFF; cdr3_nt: TGCGCCAGCAGCTCGGGAGGGGCAACTGAAGCTTTCTTT
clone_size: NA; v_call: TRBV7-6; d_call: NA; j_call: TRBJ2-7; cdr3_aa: CASSSPGGEQYF; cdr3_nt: TGTGCCAGCAGCTCCCCCGGGGGCGAGCAGTACTTC
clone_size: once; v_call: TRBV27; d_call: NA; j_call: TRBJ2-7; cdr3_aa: CASSLYRPLGHEQYF; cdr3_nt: TGTGCCAGCAGTTTATATCGTCCCCTGGGCCACGAGCAGTACTTC
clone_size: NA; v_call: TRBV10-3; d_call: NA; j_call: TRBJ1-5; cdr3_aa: CAISVEVGGGQPQHF; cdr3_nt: TGTGCCATCAGTGTTGAGGTTGGAGGTGGACAGCCCCAGCATTTT
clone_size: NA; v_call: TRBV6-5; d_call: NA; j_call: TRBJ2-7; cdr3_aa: CASSYSRAAYEQYF; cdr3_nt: TGTGCCAGCAGTTACTCGCGGGCGGCCTACGAGCAGTACTTC
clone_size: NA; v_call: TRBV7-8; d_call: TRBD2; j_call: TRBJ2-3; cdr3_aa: CASSGRTRGTDTQYF; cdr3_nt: TGTGCCAGCAGCGGTCGGACTAGGGGCACAGATACGCAGTATTTT
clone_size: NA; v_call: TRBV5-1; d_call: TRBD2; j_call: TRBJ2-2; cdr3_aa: CASSLEPPGGGTNTGELFF; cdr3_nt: TGCGCCAGCAGCTTAGAACCCCCGGGGGGGGGAACGAACACCGGGGAGCTGTTTTTT
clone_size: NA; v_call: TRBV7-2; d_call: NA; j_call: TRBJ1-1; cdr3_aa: CASSLLNPRLNTEAFF; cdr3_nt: TGTGCCAGCAGCTTACTTAACCCTAGGCTGAACACTGAAGCTTTCTTT
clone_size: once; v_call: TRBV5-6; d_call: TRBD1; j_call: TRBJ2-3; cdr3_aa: CASSTARQGAPRYF; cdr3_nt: TGTGCCAGCAGCACAGCGAGACAGGGGGCTCCGCGGTATTTT
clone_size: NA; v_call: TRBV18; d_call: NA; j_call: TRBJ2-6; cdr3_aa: CASSPQGIGANVLTF; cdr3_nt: TGTGCCAGCTCACCTCAGGGAATTGGGGCCAACGTCCTGACTTTC
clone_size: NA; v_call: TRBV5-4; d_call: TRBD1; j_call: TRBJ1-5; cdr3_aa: CASSLAGTDQPQHF; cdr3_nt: TGTGCCAGCAGCTTGGCCGGGACAGATCAGCCCCAGCATTTT
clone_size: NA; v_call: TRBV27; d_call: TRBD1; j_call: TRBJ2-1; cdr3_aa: CASSGNYGTGGYNEQFF; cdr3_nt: TGTGCCAGCAGTGGAAATTACGGGACAGGGGGCTACAATGAGCAGTTCTTC
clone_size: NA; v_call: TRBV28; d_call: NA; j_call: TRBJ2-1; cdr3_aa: CASSLMGAQRVGEQFF; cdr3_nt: TGTGCCAGCAGTTTAATGGGGGCCCAAAGGGTTGGTGAGCAGTTCTTC
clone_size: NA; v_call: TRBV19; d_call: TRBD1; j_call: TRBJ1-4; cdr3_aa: CASRMTGRSTNEKLFF; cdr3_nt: TGTGCCAGTAGGATGACAGGGCGCTCAACTAATGAAAAACTGTTTTTT
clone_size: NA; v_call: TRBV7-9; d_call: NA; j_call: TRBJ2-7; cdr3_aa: CASSPRTGSSYEQYF; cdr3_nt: TGTGCCAGCAGCCCAAGGACCGGGAGCTCCTACGAGCAGTACTTC
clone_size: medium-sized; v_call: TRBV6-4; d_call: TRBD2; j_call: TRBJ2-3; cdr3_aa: CASSRTSGGTDTQYF; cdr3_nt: TGTGCCAGCAGCCGGACTAGCGGGGGCACAGATACGCAGTATTTT
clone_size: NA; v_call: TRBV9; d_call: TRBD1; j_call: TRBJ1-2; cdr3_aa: CASSVDPGQGRGYTF; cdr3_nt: TGTGCCAGCAGCGTGGATCCGGGACAGGGACGTGGCTACACCTTC
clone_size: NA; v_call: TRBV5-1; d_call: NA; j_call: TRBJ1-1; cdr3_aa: CASSLQGGTEAFF; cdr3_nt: TGCGCCAGCAGCTTGCAGGGTGGTACTGAAGCTTTCTTT
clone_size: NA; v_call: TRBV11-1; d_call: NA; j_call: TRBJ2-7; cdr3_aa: CASSLHQGPAFGQYF; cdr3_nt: TGTGCCAGCAGCTTACATCAGGGGCCCGCGTTCGGGCAGTACTTC
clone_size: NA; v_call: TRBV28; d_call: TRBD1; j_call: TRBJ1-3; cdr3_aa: CASTGGQLAGNTIYF; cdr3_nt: TGTGCCAGCACCGGGGGACAGCTCGCTGGAAACACCATATATTTT
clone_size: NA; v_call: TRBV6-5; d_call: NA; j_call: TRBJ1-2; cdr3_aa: CASSYSLAGYGYTF; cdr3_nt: TGTGCCAGCAGTTACTCGCTCGCGGGCTATGGCTACACCTTC
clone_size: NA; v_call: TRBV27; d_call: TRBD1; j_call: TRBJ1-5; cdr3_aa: CASSSRQGASNQPQHF; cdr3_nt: TGTGCCAGCAGTTCCAGACAGGGGGCGAGCAATCAGCCCCAGCATTTT
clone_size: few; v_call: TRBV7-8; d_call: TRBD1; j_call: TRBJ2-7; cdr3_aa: CASSPPTGGFYEQYF; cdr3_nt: TGTGCCAGCAGCCCACCGACAGGGGGCTTCTACGAGCAGTACTTC
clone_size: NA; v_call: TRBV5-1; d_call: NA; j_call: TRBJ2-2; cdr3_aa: CASGGTVTTGELFF; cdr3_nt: TGCGCCAGCGGGGGGACAGTAACTACCGGGGAGCTGTTTTTT
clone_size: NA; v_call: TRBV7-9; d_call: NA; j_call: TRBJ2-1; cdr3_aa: CASSLGGGIYNEQFF; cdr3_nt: TGTGCCAGCAGCTTAGGGGGCGGGATCTACAATGAGCAGTTCTTC
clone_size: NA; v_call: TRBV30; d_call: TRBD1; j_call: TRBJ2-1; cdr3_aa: CAWEQAQGRFF; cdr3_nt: TGTGCCTGGGAGCAAGCACAGGGGCGGTTCTTC
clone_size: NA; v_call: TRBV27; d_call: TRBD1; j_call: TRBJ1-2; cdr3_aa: CASSSNRGSGYTF; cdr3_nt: TGTGCCAGCAGTTCCAACAGGGGCTCTGGCTACACCTTC
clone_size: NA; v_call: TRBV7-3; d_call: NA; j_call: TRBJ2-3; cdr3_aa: CASSLRSRVDTQYF; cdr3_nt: TGTGCCAGCAGCTTAAGGTCTAGAGTAGATACGCAGTATTTT
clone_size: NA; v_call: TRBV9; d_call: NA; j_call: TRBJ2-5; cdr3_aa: CASSLDSQETQYF; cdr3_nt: TGTGCCAGCAGCCTAGACTCCCAAGAGACCCAGTACTTC
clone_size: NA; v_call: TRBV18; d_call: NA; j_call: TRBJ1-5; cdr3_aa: CASSELVGGDQPQHF; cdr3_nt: TGTGCCAGCTCAGAATTGGTGGGGGGAGACCAGCCCCAGCATTTT
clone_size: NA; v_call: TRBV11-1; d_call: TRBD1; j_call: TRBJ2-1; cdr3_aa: CASSISGTGGPREQFF; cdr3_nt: TGTGCCAGCAGCATCTCCGGGACAGGGGGACCGCGAGAGCAGTTCTTC
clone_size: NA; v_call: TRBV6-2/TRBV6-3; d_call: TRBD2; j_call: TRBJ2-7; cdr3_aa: CASSSSGNPSYEQYF; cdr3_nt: TGTGCCAGCAGTTCTAGCGGGAACCCCTCCTACGAGCAGTACTTC
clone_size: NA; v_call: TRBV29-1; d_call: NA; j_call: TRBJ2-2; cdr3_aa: CSVLTTAGELFF; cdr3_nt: TGCAGCGTCCTGACTACCGCCGGGGAGCTGTTTTTT
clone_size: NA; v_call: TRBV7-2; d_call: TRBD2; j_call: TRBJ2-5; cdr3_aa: CASSFGGGPTETQYF; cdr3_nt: TGTGCCAGCAGCTTCGGGGGAGGGCCAACGGAGACCCAGTACTTC
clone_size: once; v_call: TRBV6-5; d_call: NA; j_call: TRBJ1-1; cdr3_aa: CASSYGRGAGITEAFF; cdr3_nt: TGTGCCAGCAGTTACGGTCGGGGGGCCGGCATCACTGAAGCTTTCTTT
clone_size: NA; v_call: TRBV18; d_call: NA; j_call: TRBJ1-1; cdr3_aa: CASSRVQDTEAFF; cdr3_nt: TGTGCCAGCTCTCGAGTTCAAGATACTGAAGCTTTCTTT
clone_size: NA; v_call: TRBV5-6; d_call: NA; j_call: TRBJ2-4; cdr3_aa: CASSLYRQRGMKNIQYF; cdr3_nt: TGTGCCAGCAGCTTGTACCGACAAAGGGGGATGAAAAACATTCAGTACTTC
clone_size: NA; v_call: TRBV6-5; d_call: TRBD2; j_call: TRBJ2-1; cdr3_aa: CASSLSGRAFNEQFF; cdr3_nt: TGTGCCAGCAGTCTTAGCGGGAGGGCCTTCAATGAGCAGTTCTTC
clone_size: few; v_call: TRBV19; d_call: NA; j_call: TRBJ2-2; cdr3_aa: CASGPTTPGELFF; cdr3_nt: TGTGCCAGTGGGCCCACCACACCCGGGGAGCTGTTTTTT
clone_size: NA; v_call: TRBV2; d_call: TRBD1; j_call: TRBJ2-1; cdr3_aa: CASTPGQGHNEQFF; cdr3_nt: TGTGCCAGCACTCCGGGACAGGGTCACAATGAGCAGTTCTTC
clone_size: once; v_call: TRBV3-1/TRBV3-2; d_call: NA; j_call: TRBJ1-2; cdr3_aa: CASSPSIGAYGYTF; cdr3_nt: TGTGCCAGCAGCCCTTCGATAGGGGCCTATGGCTACACCTTC
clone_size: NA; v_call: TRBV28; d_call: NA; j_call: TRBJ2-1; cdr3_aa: CASSPSGRYNEQFF; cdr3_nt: TGTGCCAGCAGTCCAAGCGGCAGGTACAATGAGCAGTTCTTC
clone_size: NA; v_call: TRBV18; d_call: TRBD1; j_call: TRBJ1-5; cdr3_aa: CASSLTSRDRDKITGQPQHF; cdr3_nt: TGTGCCAGCTCGCTTACATCCCGGGACAGGGATAAAATCACCGGTCAGCCCCAGCATTTT
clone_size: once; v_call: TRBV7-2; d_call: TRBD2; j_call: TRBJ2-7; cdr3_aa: CASSQTSGSTYEQYF; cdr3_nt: TGTGCCAGCAGTCAGACTAGCGGGAGTACCTACGAGCAGTACTTC
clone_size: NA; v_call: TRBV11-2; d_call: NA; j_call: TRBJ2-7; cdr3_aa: CASSLEGGCMGQHYEQYF; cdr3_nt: TGTGCCAGCAGCTTAGAAGGCGGCTGTATGGGGCAACACTACGAGCAGTACTTC